This entry lists 27 T cell receptor beta chains sequenced from one sample in a study of T-cell reconstitution after alpha-beta-depleted transplantation in children. Molecular barcoding with unique molecular identifiers was used for the TCRbeta library. Using its own MiXCR run on the PCR reads, TCRdb lists one record per CDR3 protein. Among fewer than 1 million distinct CDR3 sequences listed, approximately 15% were seen once. Here the sequenced sample was PBMCs, mostly from graft donor cells, taken 360 days after TCRalphabeta/CD19-depleted stem cell transplant. The source of these receptors is a male patient younger than 18 who had a stem cell transplant for acute lymphoblastic leukemia, so the T cells may come from the graft donor.

This clonotype has a count of ten or more. The V and J genes are TRBV7-9 and TRBJ2-1, with 9 bases matching TRBD2. This CDR3 has 15 amino acids. The germline V gene has CDR1 SEHNR and CDR2 FQNEAQ (reference sequence). The J segment lost 4 bases and the V segment lost 5 bases, leaving 6 bases of the junction unmatched. The CDR3 here is CASSPTSGRYNEQFF. CDR3 nucleotide sequence: TGTGCCAGCAGCCCTACCAGCGGGAGGTACAATGAGCAGTTCTTC.

This clonotype showed up just a few times. V is TRBV9 and J is TRBJ2-6, with TRBD2 matching 12 bases. The CDR3 spans 18 residues. Germline loops: CDR1 SGDLS, CDR2 YYNGEE. Unmatched junction bases numbered 8, after V lost 3 bases and J lost 4 bases. This CDR3 is CASSGTSGRNAGANVLTF. The CDR3 DNA reads TGTGCCAGCAGCGGCACTAGCGGGAGGAACGCAGGGGCCAACGTCCTGACTTTC.

This clonotype was detected many times. In DNA form, the CDR3 reads TGTGCCAGCAGTGAATACGGCGGAAGCTCCTACAATGAGCAGTTCTTC. It is translated as CASSEYGGSSYNEQFF. This rearrangement joins TRBV25-1 to TRBJ2-1; D is undetermined. The CDR3 is 16 amino acids. The ends were cut back, 0 bases at V and 0 bases at J, with 9 bases in the middle. Germline V gene sequence: CDR1 MGHDK, CDR2 SYGVNS.

V usage is TRBV4-1 and J usage is TRBJ2-7, with TRBD1 as a possible D gene (5 bases). Trimming cost V 4 bases and J 6 bases, with 13 bases left between them. CDR3 size: 13 residues. CDR1 is MGHRA, CDR2 YSYEKL, per germline. CDR3 in amino acids: CASSPMPGFEQYF. The CDR3 coding sequence is TGCGCCAGCAGCCCTATGCCAGGGTTCGAGCAGTACTTC.

J is TRBJ1-2 and V is TRBV5-1; TRBD1 is a possible D gene (6 bases). The CDR3 loop spans 13 amino acids. The V gene's germline CDR1 is SGHRS and CDR2 YFSETQ. The V and J ends lost 4 bases and 8 bases respectively, with 15 bases between them. CDR3 sequence: CASSADRYRGYTF. CDR3 in DNA: TGCGCCAGCAGCGCTGACAGGTATCGCGGCTACACCTTC.

V is TRBV29-1 and J is TRBJ1-3; 9 nucleotides match TRBD1. Germline V gene lookup returns CDR1 SQVTM and CDR2 ANQGSEA. Trimming took 5 bases from V and 5 from J; bases not matched to a gene: 4. The CDR3 extends over 13 amino acids. This CDR3 is CSVTGQGRNTIYF. The CDR3 region has the DNA TGCAGCGTTACGGGACAGGGAAGAAACACCATATATTTT.

This clonotype was seen only a few times. This chain connects TRBV29-1 to TRBJ2-7, with 10 bases that match TRBD2. CDR1 and CDR2 from the germline V gene are SQVTM and ANQGSEA. Trimming at V came to 3 bases and at J to 1 base, leaving 3 bases not matched to a gene. The CDR3 is 14 amino acids. CDR3 coding DNA: TGCAGCGTTGAGGGGACTAGCGATTCCTACGAGCAGTACTTC. Amino acid sequence: CSVEGTSDSYEQYF.

The chain links TRBV10-3 to TRBJ1-1; perhaps TRBD1 as D (5 bases). V lost 7 bases, J lost 6 bases, and 21 bases lay in between. CDR1 and CDR2 from the germline V gene are ENHRY and SYGVKD. This CDR3 contains 15 residues. The CDR3 DNA follows: TGTGCCATCATGGTTCAGGGTCGGGCGAAGCCTGAAGCTTTCTTT. Translated, it gives CAIMVQGRAKPEAFF.

In its sample, this clonotype was seen a few times. The genes are TRBV2 and TRBJ2-6; D perhaps matches TRBD1 (5 bases). The ends were cut back, 6 bases at V and 8 bases at J, with 11 bases in the middle. CDR1 SNHLY and CDR2 FYNNEI come from the germline V gene. The CDR3 is made up of 13 amino acids. CDR3 region: CASRDIWTNVLTF. The DNA of the CDR3 is TGTGCCAGCAGGGACATTTGGACCAACGTCCTGACTTTC. Variable domain in full (rest from reference TRBV2 and TRBJ2-6): EPEVTQTPSHQVTQMGQEVILRCVPISNHLYFYWYRQILGQKVEFLVSFYNNEISEKSEIFDDQFSVERPDGSNFTLKIRSTKLEDSAMYFCASRDIWTNVLTFGAGSRLTVL.

This clonotype showed up just a few times. The chain combines TRBV19 with TRBJ1-1, with a weak D call TRBD1 (6 bases). The CDR3 has 16 amino acids. The V end was cut by 3 bases, the J end by 0 bases, with 14 bases between. Germline CDR1 and CDR2: LNHDA and SQIVND (reference sequence). This CDR3 is CASSISHRVMNTEAFF. Here the CDR3 DNA reads TGTGCCAGTAGTATCTCTCACAGGGTCATGAACACTGAAGCTTTCTTT.

This clonotype turned up a few times. The chain joins TRBV12-3 or TRBV12-4 to TRBJ1-2, with D possibly matching TRBD1 (5 bases). The length of the CDR3 is 15 residues. Trimming removed 2 bases at V and 5 bases at J, with 15 bases between. The CDR3 region is CASSLRRGMGYGYTF. DNA of the CDR3: TGTGCCAGCAGTTTACGTAGGGGTATGGGATATGGCTACACCTTC.

This clonotype showed up many times. The chain is built from TRBV5-5 and TRBJ2-7; D is unresolved. The CDR3 runs 14 residues. The germline V gene has CDR1 SGHKS and CDR2 YYEKEE (reference sequence). V was clipped by 0 bases and J by 2 bases, with 9 bases between them. In nucleotides, the CDR3 is TGTGCCAGCAGCTTGGTTGCTAGTACCTACGAGCAGTACTTC. This sequence encodes CASSLVASTYEQYF.

This clonotype appeared many times. This chain uses TRBV5-1 with TRBJ2-1, with D possibly being TRBD1 (6 bases). V was shortened by 1 base and J by 7 bases, with 18 bases between the two germline ends. Germline CDR1 is SGHRS and CDR2 is YFSETQ. The CDR3 contains 16 residues. The CDR3 sequence: CASSLSWAGVGNEQFF. CDR3 nucleotide sequence: TGCGCCAGCAGCTTGTCCTGGGCAGGGGTCGGAAATGAGCAGTTCTTC.

Only a few counts were recorded for this clonotype. This chain links TRBV7-2 with TRBJ2-1, with 7 bases aligning to TRBD1. Germline CDR1 and CDR2: SGHTA and FQGNSA. The CDR3 consists of 15 residues. The V segment lost 8 bases and the J segment 2 bases; nucleotides outside the gene matches: 9. In nucleotides, the CDR3 is TGTGCCAGCGATTCCTCGGGACAGACCTACAATGAGCAGTTCTTC. Translation: CASDSSGQTYNEQFF.

This clonotype was picked up a small number of times. The chain uses TRBV29-1 and TRBJ1-2, with D maybe TRBD1 (5 bases). The V and J ends lost 6 bases and 10 bases respectively, with 15 bases between them. This CDR3 region has 11 residues. Per the germline V gene, CDR1 is SQVTM and CDR2 is ANQGSEA. DNA for the CDR3: TGCAGCGTCCCATGGGGCAGGGACTACACCTTC. Protein sequence: CSVPWGRDYTF.

This clonotype turned up a few times. V usage is TRBV5-1 and J usage is TRBJ2-7; TRBD1 matches 9 bases. From germline, CDR1 is SGHRS and CDR2 YFSETQ. The CDR3 spans 17 residues. Losses at the gene ends were 5 bases for V and 2 bases for J; bases not matched to a gene: 14. The CDR3 nucleotides read TGCGCCAGCAGTTATATCACGACAGGGGGGGGACCCTACGAGCAGTACTTC. It yields the protein CASSYITTGGGPYEQYF.

The chain couples TRBV10-3 to TRBJ2-1; TRBD1 might be the D (6 bases). Trimming stripped 6 bases from V and 8 bases from J, with 11 bases between. Germline V CDR1 and CDR2: ENHRY, SYGVKD. The CDR3 length is 12 residues. Here the CDR3 DNA reads TGTGCCATCAGAGGGGGTTTCGATGAGCAGTTCTTC. It encodes CAIRGGFDEQFF.

This clonotype was counted only a few times. The rearrangement uses TRBV25-1 and TRBJ2-5; perhaps TRBD2 as D (5 bases). This CDR3 has 15 amino acids. The V end was cut by 1 base, the J end by 2 bases, with 11 bases between. Germline loops: CDR1 MGHDK, CDR2 SYGVNS. CDR3 bases: TGTGCCAGCAGTGAATCGGGAACACCGCAAGAGACCCAGTACTTC. Protein sequence: CASSESGTPQETQYF. The complete variable domain, with remaining parts taken from reference TRBV25-1 and TRBJ2-5, reads EADIYQTPRYLVIGTGKKITLECSQTMGHDKMYWYQQDPGMELHLIHYSYGVNSTEKGDLSSESTVSRIRTEHFPLTLESARPSHTSQYLCASSESGTPQETQYFGPGTRLLVL.

V usage is TRBV12-3 or TRBV12-4 and J usage is TRBJ2-1; 10 nucleotides line up with TRBD1. The CDR3 is 16 residues long. Losses at the gene ends were 5 bases for V and 5 bases for J; bases not matched to a gene: 9. The CDR3 DNA sequence: TGTGCCAGCAGTACTACCGGGACAGGGGTAGACAATGAGCAGTTCTTC. As protein: CASSTTGTGVDNEQFF.

CDR3 residues: CASSEKGTGTTDTQYF. The CDR3 DNA reads as TGTGCCAGCAGCGAAAAGGGCACGGGAACCACAGATACGCAGTATTTT. The chain has TRBV3-1 and TRBJ2-3; tentative D call: TRBD2 (5 bases). The CDR3 has 16 residues. Germline assignment: CDR1 LGHDT and CDR2 YNNKEL (reference sequence). V was cut by 5 bases and J by 2 bases, with 17 bases left in between.

This clonotype was found a few times. This CDR3 is CASSPGRGTATTYEQYF. CDR3 nucleotide sequence: TGTGCCAGCAGTCCCGGACGTGGCACCGCGACCACCTACGAGCAGTACTTC. The J gene is TRBJ2-7, the V gene TRBV12-3 or TRBV12-4; D unclear. This CDR3 has 17 residues. V lost 5 bases to trimming and J lost 2 bases, with 22 bases between them.

This clonotype was seen a few times. The chain is built from TRBV11-2 and TRBJ2-1, with D hard to call. Germline CDR1 reads SGHAT; CDR2 reads FQNNGV. This CDR3 spans 13 amino acids. V was shortened by 1 base and J by 9 bases, with 10 bases between the two germline ends. The CDR3 spells CASSLVFVSEQFF. In DNA form, the CDR3 reads TGTGCCAGCAGCTTAGTTTTTGTGAGTGAGCAGTTCTTC. Complete variable domain (other parts from reference TRBV11-2 and TRBJ2-1): EAGVAQSPRYKIIEKRQSVAFWCNPISGHATLYWYQQILGQGPKLLIQFQNNGVVDDSQLPKDRFSAERLKGVDSTLKIQPAKLEDSAVYLCASSLVFVSEQFFGPGTRLTVL.

This clonotype has at least ten counts. The CDR3 loop is CASSLWTAGSTDTQYF. In nucleotides, the CDR3 is TGCGCCAGCAGCCTGTGGACAGCGGGAAGCACAGATACGCAGTATTTT. V and J are TRBV5-1 and TRBJ2-3; D perhaps matches TRBD2 (7 bases). The germline CDR1 and CDR2 sequences are SGHRS and YFSETQ. Trimming pared 4 bases from V and 0 bases from J, leaving 15 bases between. The CDR3 loop spans 16 amino acids.

V is TRBV4-1 and J is TRBJ2-6, with 10 bases fitting TRBD1. The J segment lost 0 bases and the V segment lost 4 bases, leaving 9 bases of the junction unmatched. CDR1 MGHRA and CDR2 YSYEKL come from the germline V gene. The CDR3 length is 19 residues. Here the CDR3 reads CASSRKRTGGYSGANVLTF. The DNA of the CDR3 is TGCGCCAGCAGCCGGAAGAGGACAGGGGGTTACTCTGGGGCCAACGTCCTGACTTTC.

The chain has TRBV20-1 and TRBJ2-1; 10 nucleotides agree with TRBD2. Germline CDR1 DFQATT, CDR2 SNEGSKA (reference sequence). CDR3 length: 15 residues. With V trimmed by 6 bases and J by 2 bases, 7 bases remained unmatched. As DNA, the CDR3 is TGCAGTGCCACACAAGCGGGAGGGCCCTACAATGAGCAGTTCTTC. Translated, it gives CSATQAGGPYNEQFF.

This clonotype was observed a handful of times. The chain employs TRBV2 and TRBJ2-7; 7 nucleotides agree with TRBD1. Germline trimming cut 8 bases from V and 0 bases from J; bases unmatched to any gene: 7. Germline CDR1 SNHLY, CDR2 FYNNEI. The CDR3 has 14 amino acids. DNA of the CDR3: TGTGCCAGCCGACCGCCAGGGGGCTCCTACGAGCAGTACTTC. Translating it yields CASRPPGGSYEQYF.

The chain recombines TRBV20-1 with TRBJ2-1; 9 bases map to TRBD2. Trimming removed 0 bases from V and 8 bases from J; junction bases left unmatched: 5. The CDR3 sequence is 14 residues long. Looked up from germline, CDR1 is DFQATT and CDR2 is SNEGSKA (reference sequence). Here the CDR3 DNA reads TGCAGTGCTAGAGAAGCGGGACTAGCTGATGAGCAGTTCTTC. Translating it yields CSAREAGLADEQFF.